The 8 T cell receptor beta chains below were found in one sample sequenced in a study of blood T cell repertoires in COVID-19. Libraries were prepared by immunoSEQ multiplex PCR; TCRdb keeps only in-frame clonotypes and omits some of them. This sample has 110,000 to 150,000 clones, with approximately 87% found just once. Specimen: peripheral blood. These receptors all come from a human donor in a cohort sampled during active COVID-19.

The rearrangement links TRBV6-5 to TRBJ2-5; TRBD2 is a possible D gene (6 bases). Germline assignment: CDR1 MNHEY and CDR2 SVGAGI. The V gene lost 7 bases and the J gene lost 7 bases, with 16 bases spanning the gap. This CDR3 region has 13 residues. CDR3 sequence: CASTETSRGTQYF. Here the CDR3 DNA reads TGTGCCAGCACCGAGACTAGTCGCGGGACCCAGTACTTC.

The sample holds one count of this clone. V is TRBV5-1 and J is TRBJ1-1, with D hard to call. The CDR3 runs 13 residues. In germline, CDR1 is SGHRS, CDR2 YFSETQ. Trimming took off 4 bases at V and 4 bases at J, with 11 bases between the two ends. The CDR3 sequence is CASSNPAGTEAFF. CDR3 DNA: TGCGCCAGCAGCAACCCGGCGGGCACTGAAGCTTTCTTT.

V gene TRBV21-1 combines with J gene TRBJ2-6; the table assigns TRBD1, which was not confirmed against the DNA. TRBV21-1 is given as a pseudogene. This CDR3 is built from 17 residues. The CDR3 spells CASGRTEVLSGANVLTF. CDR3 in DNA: TGTGCCAGCGGCAGGACAGAAGTACTCTCTGGGGCCAACGTCCTGACTTTC.

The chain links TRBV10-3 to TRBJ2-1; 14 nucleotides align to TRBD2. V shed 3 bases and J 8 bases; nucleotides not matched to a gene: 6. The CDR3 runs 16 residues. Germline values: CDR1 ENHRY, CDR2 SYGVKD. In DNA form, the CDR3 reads TGTGCCATCAGTGACGGGACTAGCGGGAGAACCTATGAGCAGTTCTTC. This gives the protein CAISDGTSGRTYEQFF.

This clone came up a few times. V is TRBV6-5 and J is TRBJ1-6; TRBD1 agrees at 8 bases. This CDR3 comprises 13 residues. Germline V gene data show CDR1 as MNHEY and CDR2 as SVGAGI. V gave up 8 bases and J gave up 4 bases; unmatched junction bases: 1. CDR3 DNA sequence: TGTGCCAGCCGGACAGGGTATAATTCACCCCTCCACTTT. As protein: CASRTGYNSPLHF.

The CDR3 sequence is CASSLGTGLYGYTF. The CDR3 DNA follows: TGTGCCAGCAGCTTAGGGACAGGGCTTTATGGCTACACCTTC. The chain has TRBV7-2 and TRBJ1-2; TRBD1 matches 8 bases. There are 14 residues in the CDR3. Germline V gene sequence: CDR1 SGHTA, CDR2 FQGNSA. The ends lost 1 base at V and 5 bases at J; junction bases unmatched: 3.

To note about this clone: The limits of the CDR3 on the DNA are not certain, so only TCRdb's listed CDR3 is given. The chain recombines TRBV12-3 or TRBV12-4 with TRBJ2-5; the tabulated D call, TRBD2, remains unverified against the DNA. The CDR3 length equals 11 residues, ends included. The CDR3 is CASSLSSGQYF.

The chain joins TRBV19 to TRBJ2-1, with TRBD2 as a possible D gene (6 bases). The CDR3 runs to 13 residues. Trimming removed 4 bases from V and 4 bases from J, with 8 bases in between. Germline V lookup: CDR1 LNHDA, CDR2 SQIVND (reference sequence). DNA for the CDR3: TGTGCCAGTAGTAAAGGAGGGTACAATGAGCAGTTCTTC. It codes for CASSKGGYNEQFF.